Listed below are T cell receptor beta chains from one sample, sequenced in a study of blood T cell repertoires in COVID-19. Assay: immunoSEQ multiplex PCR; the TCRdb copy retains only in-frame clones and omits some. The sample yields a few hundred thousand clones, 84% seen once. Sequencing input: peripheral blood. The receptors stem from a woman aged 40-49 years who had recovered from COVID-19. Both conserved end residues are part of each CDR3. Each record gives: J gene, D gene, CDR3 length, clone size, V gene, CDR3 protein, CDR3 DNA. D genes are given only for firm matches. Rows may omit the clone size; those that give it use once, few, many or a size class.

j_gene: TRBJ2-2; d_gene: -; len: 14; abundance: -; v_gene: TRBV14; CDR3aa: CASSQWRDTGELFF; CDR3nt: TGTGCCAGCAGCCAATGGCGGGACACCGGGGAGCTGTTTTTT
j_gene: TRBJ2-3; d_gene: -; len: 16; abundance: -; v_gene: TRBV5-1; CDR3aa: CASGPSTGLGTDTQYF; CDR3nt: TGCGCCAGCGGGCCTTCAACAGGGTTGGGCACAGATACGCAGTATTTT
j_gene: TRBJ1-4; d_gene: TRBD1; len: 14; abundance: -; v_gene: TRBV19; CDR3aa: CASSKQGADEKLFF; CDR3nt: TGTGCCAGTAGCAAACAGGGGGCGGATGAAAAACTGTTTTTT
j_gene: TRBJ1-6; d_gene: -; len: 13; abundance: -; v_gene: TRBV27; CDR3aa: CASSLGQGSPLHF; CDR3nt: TGTGCCAGCAGTTTGGGGCAGGGATCACCCCTCCACTTT
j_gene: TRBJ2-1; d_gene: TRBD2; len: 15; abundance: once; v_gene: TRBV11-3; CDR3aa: CASSLFFGGASEQFF; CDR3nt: TGTGCCAGCAGCTTATTTTTCGGGGGGGCCAGCGAGCAGTTCTTC
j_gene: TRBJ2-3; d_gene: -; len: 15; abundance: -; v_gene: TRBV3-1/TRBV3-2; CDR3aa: CASSQIAGNTDTQYF; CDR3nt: TGTGCCAGCAGCCAAATTGCCGGGAACACAGATACGCAGTATTTT
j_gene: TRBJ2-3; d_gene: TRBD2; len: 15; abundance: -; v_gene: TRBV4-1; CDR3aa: CASSPLAESTDTQYF; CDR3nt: TGCGCCAGCAGCCCGCTAGCGGAAAGCACAGATACGCAGTATTTT
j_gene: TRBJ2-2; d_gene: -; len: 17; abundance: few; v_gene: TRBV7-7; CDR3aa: CASSTGTSAINAGELFF; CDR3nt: TGTGCTAGCAGCACCGGGACATCAGCGATTAACGCCGGGGAGCTGTTTTTT
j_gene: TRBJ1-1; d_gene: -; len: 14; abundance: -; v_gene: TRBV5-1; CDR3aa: CASTRATMSTEAFF; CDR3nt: TGCGCCAGTACCAGAGCGACGATGAGCACTGAAGCTTTCTTT
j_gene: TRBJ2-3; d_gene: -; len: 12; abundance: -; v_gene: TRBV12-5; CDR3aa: CASGQDTDTQYF; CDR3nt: TGTGCTAGTGGCCAGGACACAGATACGCAGTATTTT
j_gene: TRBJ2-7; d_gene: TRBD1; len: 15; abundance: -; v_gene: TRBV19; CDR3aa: CASSMRQGSNYEQYF; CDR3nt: TGTGCCAGTAGTATGAGACAGGGTTCGAACTACGAGCAGTACTTC
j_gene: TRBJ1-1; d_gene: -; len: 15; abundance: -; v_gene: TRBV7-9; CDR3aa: CASSHIDSMNTEAFF; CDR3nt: TGTGCCAGCAGCCACATAGACAGTATGAACACTGAAGCTTTCTTT
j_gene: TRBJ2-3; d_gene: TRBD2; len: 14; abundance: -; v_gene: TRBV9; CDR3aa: CASSMTSGSDTQYF; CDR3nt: TGTGCCAGCAGCATGACTAGCGGCTCAGATACGCAGTATTTT
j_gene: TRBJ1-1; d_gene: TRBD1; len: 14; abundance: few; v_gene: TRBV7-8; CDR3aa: CASSRAGGNTEAFF; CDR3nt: TGTGCCAGCAGCCGGGCAGGGGGGAACACTGAAGCTTTCTTT
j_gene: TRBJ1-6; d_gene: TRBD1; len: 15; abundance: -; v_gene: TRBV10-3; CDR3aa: CAISESTGPATPLHF; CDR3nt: TGTGCCATCAGTGAGTCGACAGGGCCGGCGACACCCCTCCACTTT
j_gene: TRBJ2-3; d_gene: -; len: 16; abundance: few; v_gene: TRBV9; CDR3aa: CASSVAWASGTDTQYF; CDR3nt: TGTGCCAGCAGCGTAGCTTGGGCTAGCGGCACAGATACGCAGTATTTT
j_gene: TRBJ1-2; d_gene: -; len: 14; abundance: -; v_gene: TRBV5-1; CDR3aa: CASSLTGEGYGYTF; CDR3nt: TGCGCCAGCAGCTTGACAGGTGAAGGCTATGGCTACACCTTC
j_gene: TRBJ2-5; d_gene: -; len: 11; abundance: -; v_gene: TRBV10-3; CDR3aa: CAIRDSGTQYF; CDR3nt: TGTGCCATCAGGGATTCGGGGACCCAGTACTTC
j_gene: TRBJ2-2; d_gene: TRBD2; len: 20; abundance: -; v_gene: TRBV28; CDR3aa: CASSLLGQGLTSGASGELFF; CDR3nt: TGTGCCAGCAGTTTATTAGGGCAGGGACTGACTAGCGGGGCCTCAGGGGAGCTGTTTTTT
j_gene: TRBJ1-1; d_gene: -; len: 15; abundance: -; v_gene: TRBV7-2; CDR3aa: CASSLGSTGNTEAFF; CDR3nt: TGTGCCAGCAGCTTAGGGTCTACGGGGAACACTGAAGCTTTCTTT
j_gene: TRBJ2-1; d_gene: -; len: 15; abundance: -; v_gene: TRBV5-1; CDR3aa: CASSLVGSPYNEQFF; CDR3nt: TGCGCCAGCAGCTTGGTCGGTAGCCCCTACAATGAGCAGTTCTTC
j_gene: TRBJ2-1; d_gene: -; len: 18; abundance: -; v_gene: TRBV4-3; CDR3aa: CASSQDIGGGGSYNEQFF; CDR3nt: TGCGCCAGCAGCCAAGATATAGGAGGGGGGGGGTCCTACAATGAGCAGTTCTTC
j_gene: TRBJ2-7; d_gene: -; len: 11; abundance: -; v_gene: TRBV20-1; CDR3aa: CSARQSYEQYF; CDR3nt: TGCAGTGCTCGACAGAGCTACGAGCAGTACTTC
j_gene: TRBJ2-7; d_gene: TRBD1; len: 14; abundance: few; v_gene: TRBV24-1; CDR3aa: CATNPGQGSHEQYF; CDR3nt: TGTGCCACCAATCCGGGACAGGGCTCCCACGAGCAGTACTTC
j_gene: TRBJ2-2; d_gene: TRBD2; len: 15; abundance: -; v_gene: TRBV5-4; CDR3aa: CASNLAGGKTGELFF; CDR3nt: TGTGCCAGCAACCTAGCGGGGGGGAAAACCGGGGAGCTGTTTTTT
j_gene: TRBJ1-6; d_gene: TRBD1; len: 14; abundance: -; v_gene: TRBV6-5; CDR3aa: CASARTGGESPLHF; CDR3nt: TGTGCCAGCGCGAGGACAGGGGGAGAGTCACCCCTCCACTTT
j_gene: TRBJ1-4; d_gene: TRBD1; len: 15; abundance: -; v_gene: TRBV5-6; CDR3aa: CASSPSRDRDEKLFF; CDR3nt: TGTGCCAGCAGCCCCTCCCGGGACAGGGATGAAAAACTGTTTTTT
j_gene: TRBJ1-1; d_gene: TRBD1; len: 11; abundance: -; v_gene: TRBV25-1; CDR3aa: CATGVNTEAFF; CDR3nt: TGTGCGACAGGGGTGAACACTGAAGCTTTCTTT
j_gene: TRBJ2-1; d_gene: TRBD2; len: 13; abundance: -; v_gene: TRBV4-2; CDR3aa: CASSQGLAGGPLF; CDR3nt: TGTGCCAGCAGCCAAGGTCTGGCGGGGGGGCCTCTCTTC
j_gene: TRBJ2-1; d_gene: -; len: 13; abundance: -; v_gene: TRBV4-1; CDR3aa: CASSQGAYNEQFF; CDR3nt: TGCGCCAGCAGCCAGGGCGCCTACAATGAGCAGTTCTTC
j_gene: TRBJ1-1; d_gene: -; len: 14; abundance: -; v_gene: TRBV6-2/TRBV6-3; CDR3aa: CASSYADSRTEAFF; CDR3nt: TGTGCCAGCAGTTACGCGGACAGCAGAACTGAAGCTTTCTTT
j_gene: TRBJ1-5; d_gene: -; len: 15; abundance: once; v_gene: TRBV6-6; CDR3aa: CASSWGEGGNQPQHF; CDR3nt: TGTGCCAGCAGTTGGGGGGAAGGCGGCAATCAGCCCCAGCATTTT
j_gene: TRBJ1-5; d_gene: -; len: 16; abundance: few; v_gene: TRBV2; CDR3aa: CASSEAGRGRNQPQHF; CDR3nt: TGTGCCAGCAGTGAAGCCGGCAGGGGACGCAATCAGCCCCAGCATTTT
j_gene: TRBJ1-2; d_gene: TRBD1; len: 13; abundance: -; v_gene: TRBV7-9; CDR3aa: CASVGDSGYGYTF; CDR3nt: TGTGCCAGCGTGGGGGACAGTGGCTATGGCTACACCTTC
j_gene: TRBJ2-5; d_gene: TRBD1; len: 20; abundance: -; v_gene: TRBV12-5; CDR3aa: CASGLVLGRGPSPYGETQYF; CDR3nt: TGTGCTAGTGGTTTGGTACTGGGCAGGGGGCCGAGTCCGTACGGGGAGACCCAGTACTTC
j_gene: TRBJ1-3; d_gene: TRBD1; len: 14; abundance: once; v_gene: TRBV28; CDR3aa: CASSSTGSGNTIYF; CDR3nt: TGTGCCAGCAGTTCGACAGGGTCTGGAAACACCATATATTTT
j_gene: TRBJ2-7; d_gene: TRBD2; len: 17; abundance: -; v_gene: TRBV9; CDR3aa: CASSVVGTSGGVSEQYF; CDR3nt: TGTGCCAGCAGCGTAGTCGGAACTAGCGGGGGGGTAAGCGAGCAGTACTTC
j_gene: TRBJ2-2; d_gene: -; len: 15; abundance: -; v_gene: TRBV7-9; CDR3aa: CASSLPGVNTGELFF; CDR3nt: TGTGCCAGCAGCTTGCCCGGGGTGAACACCGGGGAGCTGTTTTTT
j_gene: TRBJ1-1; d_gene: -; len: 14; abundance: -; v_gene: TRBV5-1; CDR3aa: CASSLGTGGTEAFF; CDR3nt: TGCGCCAGCAGCCTTGGGACCGGGGGGACTGAAGCTTTCTTT
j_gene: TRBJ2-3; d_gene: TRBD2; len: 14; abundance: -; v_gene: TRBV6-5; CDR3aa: CASIAGPYTDTQYF; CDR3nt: TGTGCCAGCATAGCGGGGCCTTATACAGATACGCAGTATTTT
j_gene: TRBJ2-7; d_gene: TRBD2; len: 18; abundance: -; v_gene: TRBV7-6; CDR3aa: CASSLLGTSGGAGGEQYF; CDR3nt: TGTGCCAGCAGCTTACTAGGGACTAGCGGGGGGGCGGGAGGAGAGCAGTACTTC
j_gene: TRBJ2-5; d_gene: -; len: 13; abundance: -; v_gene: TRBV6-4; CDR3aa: CASSEEVGGTQYF; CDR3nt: TGTGCCAGCAGTGAAGAGGTCGGGGGGACCCAGTACTTC
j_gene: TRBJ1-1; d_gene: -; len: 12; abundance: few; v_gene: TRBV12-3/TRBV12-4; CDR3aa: CASSLEGLEAFF; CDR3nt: TGTGCCAGCAGTTTAGAGGGACTGGAAGCTTTCTTT
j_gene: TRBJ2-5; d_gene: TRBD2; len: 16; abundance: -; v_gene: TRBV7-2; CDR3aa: CASSLGLAGGQETQYF; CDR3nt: TGTGCCAGCAGCTTGGGACTAGCGGGGGGACAAGAGACCCAGTACTTC
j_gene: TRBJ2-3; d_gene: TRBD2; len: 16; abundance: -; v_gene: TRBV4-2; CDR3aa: CASSQGSSGGADTQYF; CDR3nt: TGTGCCAGCAGCCAAGGGTCTAGCGGGGGTGCAGATACGCAGTATTTT
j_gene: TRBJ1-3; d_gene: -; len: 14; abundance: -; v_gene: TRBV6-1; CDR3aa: CASSEPSGGNTIYF; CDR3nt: TGTGCCAGCAGTGAACCGAGCGGTGGAAACACCATATATTTT
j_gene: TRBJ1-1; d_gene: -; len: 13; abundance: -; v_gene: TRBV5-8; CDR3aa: CASSFERAGTAFF; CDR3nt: TGTGCCAGCAGCTTTGAGAGGGCCGGAACGGCTTTCTTT
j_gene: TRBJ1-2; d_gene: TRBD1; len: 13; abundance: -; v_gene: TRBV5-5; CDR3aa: CASSHETGYGYTF; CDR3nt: TGTGCCAGCAGCCATGAGACAGGGTATGGCTACACCTTC
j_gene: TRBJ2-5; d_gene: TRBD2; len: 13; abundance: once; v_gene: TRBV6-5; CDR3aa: CASSSGGEETQYF; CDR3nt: TGTGCCAGCAGTTCGGGGGGAGAAGAGACCCAGTACTTC
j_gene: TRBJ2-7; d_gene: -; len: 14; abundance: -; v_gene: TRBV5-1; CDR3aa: CASSLEGRAYEQYF; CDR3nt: TGCGCCAGCAGCTTGGAGGGCAGGGCGTACGAGCAGTACTTC
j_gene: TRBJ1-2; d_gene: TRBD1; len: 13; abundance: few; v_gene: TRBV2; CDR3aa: CASTGQALYGYTF; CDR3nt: TGTGCCAGCACAGGACAGGCCCTCTATGGCTACACCTTC
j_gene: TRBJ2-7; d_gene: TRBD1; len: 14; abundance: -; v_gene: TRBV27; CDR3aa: CASLKLGTGGEQYF; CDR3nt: TGTGCCAGCCTGAAACTAGGGACAGGGGGCGAGCAGTACTTC
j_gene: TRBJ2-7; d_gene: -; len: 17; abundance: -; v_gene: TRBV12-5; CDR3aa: CASGSLTFELRVGEQYF; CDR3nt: TGTGCTAGTGGTTCCCTCACCTTTGAGTTGAGGGTCGGCGAGCAGTACTTC